The source of this T cell receptor (beta chain) is a study of T cells after yellow fever vaccination (dated by TCRdb to between 2017 and 2020). General notes on the study: Libraries from fractions with low cell numbers were prepared with the SMART-Seq v4 Ultra Low Input RNA kit. Bulk TCR alpha and beta repertoires were sequenced longitudinally to track T-cell clones before and after primary and booster YFV17D yellow fever vaccination. Two healthy male donors, one aged 18 to 30 and one aged 30 to 40 years, made up the cohort. Blood samples were taken at several timepoints before and after primary and secondary immunization, and bulk PBMC replicates and cell subsets were isolated.

The treatment or condition label, as the study defines it: live attenuated yellow fever vaccine strain. Two biological replicates of bulk PBMCs were collected at each blood-draw timepoint. PBMCs were isolated from peripheral blood using a standard Ficoll-Paque protocol. TriZol was used to extract RNA from bulk PBMCs, CD4 and CD8 fractions, and dextramer-positive and dextramer-negative fractions. Synthesis of TCR cDNA relied on 5'RACE template switching, a step that introduced a universal primer site along with unique molecular identifiers. cDNA synthesis was primed from both the TCR alpha and TCR beta constant segments. Library amplification used two PCR steps, and the second PCR step added sample barcodes and sequencing adapters. Sequencing of libraries was done on Illumina HiSeq 2500 (2x100 bp) or NovaSeq (2x150 bp). Turning to the authors' computational methods: Reads were demultiplexed and collapsed into UMI consensus sequences with MIGEC, and V(D)J alignment was performed with MiXCR. Vaccine-responding clonotypes were identified with edgeR using replicate PBMC samples, with FDR below 0.01 and a log2 fold change above 5 up to day 15 being required. Each bulk clonotype received a CD4 or CD8 identity based on whether the sequenced CD4 or CD8 repertoire contained that clonotype at higher abundance. Clones were called with MiXCR by TCRdb after fastp trimmed the public reads at Q25, and only in-frame beta chains were retained. For every CDR3 protein sequence, its rows merge into one entry that carries the most common genes and DNA. For this entry, the V and J calls and clone size follow TCRdb and not the study's own pipeline. For this sample there are 350,000 or so distinct CDR3 sequences; about 8.3% appear just once. The ten most abundant clones make up 15% to 20% of the sample.

General findings and caveats noted by the study authors: After the booster, most of the clones that had expanded following primary vaccination were detected again (roughly 97% of CD4 and around 90% of CD8), which suggests that memory was broadly maintained. Computational filtering was required because FACS-sorted repertoires could contain abundant contaminating clonotypes from the bulk population. Only a couple of donors were included in the study, so the extent to which the findings can be generalized is limited. The secondary T-cell response was weaker than the primary response but faster, peaking on day 5 instead of day 15. A small fraction of clonotypes appeared in both the CD4 and CD8 compartments, likely as a result of convergent recombination.

Germline trimming: 3 bases from V, 6 bases from J; junction bases outside gene matches: 7. The CDR3 runs 15 residues from the cysteine to the phenylalanine. Only the CDR3 DNA is retained, 45 bases long and in frame from the first base. Taken from the germline V gene (reference sequence), the CDR1 and CDR2 loops are LNHDA and SQIVND. For this clonotype: No antigen is known for it. Base qualities are not at hand, and no much larger clone is one base apart.

The TCR comes from a man aged 18 to 29 who received the YFV17D yellow fever vaccine. The sequence is built from TRBV19 and TRBJ1-5; 8 bases in the middle match TRBD1. The starting material was PBMCs, obtained roughly 45 days after the first yellow fever vaccination. The CDR3 region has the sequence CASSIWTGLRQPQHF. The base sequence is TGTGCCAGTAGTATCTGGACAGGGCTACGTCAGCCCCAGCATTTT. Here the CDR3 is joined to the reference TRBV19 and TRBJ1-5 genes, and the full variable domain is: DGGITQSPKYLFRKEGQNVTLSCEQNLNHDAMYWYRQDPGQGLRLIYYSQIVNDFQKGDIAEGYSVSREKKESFPLTVTSAQKNPTAFYLCASSIWTGLRQPQHFGDGTRLSIL.